The subject of this entry is one TCR beta chain. What it recognizes is unknown. This entry is derived from a study of T cells in Graves' hyperthyroidism and ophthalmopathy. The study, taken as a whole, reports: A 13 V-J signature model discriminated ophthalmopathy versus stable hyperthyroidism.

Disease duration under 2 months; hyperthyroidism patients were aged 18 to 65. At first hyperthyroidism diagnosis, before any ophthalmopathy symptoms, the blood sample was collected. About 10 ml of fresh peripheral blood supplied the PBMCs. Germline V CDR1 and CDR2: GTSNPN, SVGIG (reference sequence). The CDR3 length is 14 residues. Unmatched junction bases numbered 3, after V lost 2 bases and J lost 4 bases. Amplification yielded TCR beta CDR3 regions, with RNA transcripts as the source. The HTBI primer set was used in a first-round RT-PCR of the TCR CDR3. TCRdb analysed the multiplex PCR reads with MiXCR anew, one entry per CDR3 protein. Of about 720,000 distinct CDR3 sequences in the sample, around 19% were seen once.

The chain employs TRBV30 and TRBJ2-1, with TRBD1 identical over 9 bases. Sequencing input: blood. The receptor comes from a woman in her fifties or sixties with Graves' hyperthyroidism that later progressed to Graves' ophthalmopathy. The CDR3 coding sequence is TGTGCCTGGAGTCGGGACAGGGTTTACAATGAGCAGTTCTTC. Protein product: CAWSRDRVYNEQFF.